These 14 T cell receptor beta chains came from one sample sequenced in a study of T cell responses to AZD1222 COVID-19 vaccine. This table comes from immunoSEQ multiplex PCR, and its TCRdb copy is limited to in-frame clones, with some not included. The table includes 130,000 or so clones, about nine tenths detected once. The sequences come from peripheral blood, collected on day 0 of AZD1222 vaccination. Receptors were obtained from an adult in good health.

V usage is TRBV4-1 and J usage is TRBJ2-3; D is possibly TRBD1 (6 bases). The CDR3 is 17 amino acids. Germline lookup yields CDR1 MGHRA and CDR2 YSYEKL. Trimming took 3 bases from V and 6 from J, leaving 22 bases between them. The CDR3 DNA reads TGCGCCAGCAGCCAGGGAACAGGGACCCAACCCACGGATACGCAGTATTTT. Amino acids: CASSQGTGTQPTDTQYF.

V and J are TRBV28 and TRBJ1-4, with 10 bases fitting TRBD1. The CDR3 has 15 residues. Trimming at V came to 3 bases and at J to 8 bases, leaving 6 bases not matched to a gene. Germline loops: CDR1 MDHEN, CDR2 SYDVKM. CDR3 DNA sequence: TGTGCCAGCAGTTTGCCGGGACAGGGGTTCGAAAAACTGTTTTTT. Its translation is CASSLPGQGFEKLFF.

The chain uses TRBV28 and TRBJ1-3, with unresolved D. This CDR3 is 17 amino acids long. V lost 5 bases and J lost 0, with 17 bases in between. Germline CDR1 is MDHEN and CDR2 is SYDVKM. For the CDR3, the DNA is TGTGCCAGCAGTCCCTTTTTCACGCAGAGCTCTGGAAACACCATATATTTT. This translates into CASSPFFTQSSGNTIYF.

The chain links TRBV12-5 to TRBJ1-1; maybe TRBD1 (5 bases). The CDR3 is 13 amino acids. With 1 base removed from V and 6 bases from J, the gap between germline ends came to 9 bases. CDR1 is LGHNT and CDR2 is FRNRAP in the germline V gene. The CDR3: CASGLEGLPEAFF. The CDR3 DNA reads TGTGCTAGTGGTTTGGAGGGGTTGCCTGAAGCTTTCTTT.

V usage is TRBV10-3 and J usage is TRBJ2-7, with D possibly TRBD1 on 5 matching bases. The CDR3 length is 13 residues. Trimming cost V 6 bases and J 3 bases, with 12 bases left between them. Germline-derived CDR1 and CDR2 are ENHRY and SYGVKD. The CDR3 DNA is TGTGCCATCAGACAGGATACCGACTACGAGCAGTACTTC. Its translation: CAIRQDTDYEQYF.

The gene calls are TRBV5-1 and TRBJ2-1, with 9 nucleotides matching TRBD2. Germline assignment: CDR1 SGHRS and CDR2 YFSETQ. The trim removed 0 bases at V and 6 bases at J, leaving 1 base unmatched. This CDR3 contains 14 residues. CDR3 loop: CASSLEAGGNEQFF. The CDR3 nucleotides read TGCGCCAGCAGCTTGGAAGCGGGAGGCAATGAGCAGTTCTTC.

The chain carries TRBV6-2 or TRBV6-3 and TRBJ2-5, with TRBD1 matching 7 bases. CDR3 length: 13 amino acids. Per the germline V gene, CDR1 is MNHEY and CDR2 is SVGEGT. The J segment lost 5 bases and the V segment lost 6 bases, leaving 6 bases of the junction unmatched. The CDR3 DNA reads TGTGCCAGCAGCCCAGGGGGTTTGGAGACCCAGTACTTC. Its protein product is CASSPGGLETQYF.

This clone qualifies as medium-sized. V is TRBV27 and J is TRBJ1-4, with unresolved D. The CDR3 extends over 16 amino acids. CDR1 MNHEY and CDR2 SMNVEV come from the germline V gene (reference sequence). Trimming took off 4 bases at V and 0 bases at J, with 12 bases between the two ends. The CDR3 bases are TGTGCCAGCAGTTCGGTTCCAATCGCAACTAATGAAAAACTGTTTTTT. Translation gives CASSSVPIATNEKLFF.

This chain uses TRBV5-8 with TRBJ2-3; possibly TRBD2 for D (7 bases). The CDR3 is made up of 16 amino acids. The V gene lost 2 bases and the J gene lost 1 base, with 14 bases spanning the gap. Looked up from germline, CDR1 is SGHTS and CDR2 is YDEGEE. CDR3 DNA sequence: TGTGCCAGCAGCTTATCAGGGCGGGGGCGCACAGATACGCAGTATTTT. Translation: CASSLSGRGRTDTQYF.

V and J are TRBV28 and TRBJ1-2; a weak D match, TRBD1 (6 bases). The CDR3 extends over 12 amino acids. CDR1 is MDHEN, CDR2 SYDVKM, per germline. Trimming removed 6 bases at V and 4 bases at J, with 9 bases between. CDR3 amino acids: CASRKQGYGYTF. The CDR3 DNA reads TGTGCCAGCAGGAAACAGGGCTATGGCTACACCTTC.

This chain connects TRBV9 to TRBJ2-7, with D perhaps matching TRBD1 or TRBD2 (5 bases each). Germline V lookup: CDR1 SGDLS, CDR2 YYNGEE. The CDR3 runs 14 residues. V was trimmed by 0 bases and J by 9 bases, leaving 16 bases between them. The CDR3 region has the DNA TGTGCCAGCAGCGTAGCCCCCGGGGCCGGAGGGCAGTACTTC. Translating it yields CASSVAPGAGGQYF. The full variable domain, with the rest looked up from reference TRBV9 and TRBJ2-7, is DSGVTQTPKHLITATGQRVTLRCSPRSGDLSVYWYQQSLDQGLQFLIQYYNGEERAKGNILERFSAQQFPDLHSELNLSSLELGDSALYFCASSVAPGAGGQYFGPGTRLTVT.

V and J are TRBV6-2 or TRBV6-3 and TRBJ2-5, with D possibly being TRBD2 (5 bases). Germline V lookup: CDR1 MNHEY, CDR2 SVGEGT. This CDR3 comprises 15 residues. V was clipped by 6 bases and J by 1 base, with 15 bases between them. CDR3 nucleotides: TGTGCCAGCAGACCTATCGGACTCCTCCAAGAGACCCAGTACTTC. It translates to CASRPIGLLQETQYF.

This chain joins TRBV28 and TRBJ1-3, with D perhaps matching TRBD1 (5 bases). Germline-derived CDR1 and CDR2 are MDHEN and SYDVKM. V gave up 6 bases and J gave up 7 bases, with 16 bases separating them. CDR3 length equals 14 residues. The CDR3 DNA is TGTGCCAGCAGCCGCGGGGCCTCCGGGAACACCATATATTTT. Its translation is CASSRGASGNTIYF.

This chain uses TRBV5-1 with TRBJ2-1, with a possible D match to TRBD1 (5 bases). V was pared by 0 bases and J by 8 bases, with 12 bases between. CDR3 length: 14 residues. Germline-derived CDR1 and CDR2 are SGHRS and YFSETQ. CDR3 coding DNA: TGCGCCAGCAGCTTGGATCAGGGTCTCGATGAGCAGTTCTTC. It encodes CASSLDQGLDEQFF.